A single sample gave rise to the 19 T cell receptor beta chains below, sequenced in a study of blood T cell repertoires in COVID-19. Sequencing was performed with immunoSEQ multiplex PCR; in TCRdb, only in-frame clones are kept and a portion is missing. The sample shows around 190,000 clones, 83% of them seen only once. The sample comprised peripheral blood. These TCRs come from a human donor in a cohort sampled during active COVID-19.

This clone was recorded a few times. The rearrangement joins TRBV4-2 to TRBJ2-1; tentatively, D is TRBD2 (5 bases). The V end was cut by 1 base, the J end by 9 bases, with 10 bases between. CDR3 size: 13 residues. In germline, CDR1 is LGHNA, CDR2 YNFKEQ. The CDR3 region is CASSQGSSGEQFF. The CDR3 coding sequence is TGTGCCAGCAGCCAAGGATCGAGCGGTGAGCAGTTCTTC.

The chain employs TRBV7-9 and TRBJ2-5, with 13 nucleotides matching TRBD2. In germline, CDR1 is SEHNR, CDR2 FQNEAQ (reference sequence). Trimming removed 1 base from V and 9 bases from J; junction bases left unmatched: 5. The CDR3 contains 15 residues. CDR3 in amino acids: CASSLVGLAGMAQYF. CDR3 nucleotide sequence: TGTGCCAGCAGCTTAGTGGGACTAGCGGGAATGGCCCAGTACTTC.

This chain links TRBV9 with TRBJ2-7; a possible D gene is TRBD2 (6 bases). The V gene lost 1 base and the J gene lost 5 bases, with 16 bases spanning the gap. The CDR3 has 15 amino acids. Germline V lookup: CDR1 SGDLS, CDR2 YYNGEE. The CDR3 coding sequence is TGTGCCAGCAGCGTAACCGGGACTGGGGGAGACGAGCAGTACTTC. This translates into CASSVTGTGGDEQYF.

This clone was counted a few times. V usage is TRBV5-8 and J usage is TRBJ2-7; D is possibly TRBD1 (5 bases). The CDR3 contains 14 residues. V was pared by 6 bases and J by 2 bases, with 15 bases between. Germline CDR1 reads SGHTS; CDR2 reads YDEGEE. The CDR3 DNA reads TGTGCCAGCAACCTGGAAGGACAAGCCTACGAGCAGTACTTC. Its translation is CASNLEGQAYEQYF.

The chain couples TRBV6-1 to TRBJ2-6; TRBD2 is a possible D gene (5 bases). Trimming shortened V by 2 bases and J by 4 bases, and 6 bases separated the two germline ends. Germline values: CDR1 MNHNS, CDR2 SASEGT. CDR3 length: 14 amino acids. The CDR3 region is CASSELAGANVLTF. Written as DNA, the CDR3 is TGTGCCAGCAGTGAACTAGCCGGGGCCAACGTCCTGACTTTC.

This clone was seen more than once but under ten times. The chain employs TRBV9 and TRBJ2-1; maybe TRBD1 (7 bases). V gave up 0 bases and J gave up 4 bases, with 11 bases separating them. The CDR3 is made up of 15 amino acids. The germline V gene encodes CDR1 SGDLS and CDR2 YYNGEE. This CDR3 reads CASSVAQGRYNEQFF. In DNA, the CDR3 is TGTGCCAGCAGCGTAGCACAGGGGAGGTACAATGAGCAGTTCTTC.

V is TRBV3-1 (or the pseudogene TRBV3-2) and J is TRBJ1-1; D call uncertain. Germline loops: CDR1 LGHDT, CDR2 YNNKEL (reference sequence). The CDR3 runs 11 residues. With 0 bases removed from V and 8 bases from J, the gap between germline ends came to 4 bases. The CDR3 region is CASSQEREAFF. CDR3 coding DNA: TGTGCCAGCAGCCAAGAACGGGAAGCTTTCTTT.

The chain links TRBV24-1 to TRBJ2-5, with 7 bases matching TRBD1. From germline, CDR1 is KGHDR and CDR2 SFDVKD. V lost 2 bases and J lost 5; bases outside the gene matches: 10. The CDR3 sequence is 16 residues long. CDR3 region: CATSDSSTGVQETQYF. DNA for the CDR3: TGTGCCACCAGTGATTCGTCTACAGGGGTACAGGAGACCCAGTACTTC.

This clone occurred once. This chain links TRBV10-1 with TRBJ1-1; 7 bases map to TRBD1. In germline, CDR1 is WNHNN, CDR2 SYGVQD (reference sequence). This CDR3 has 15 amino acids. The junction had 9 bases not matched to a gene; V was cut back by 6 bases and J by 2 bases. This CDR3 reads CASSPSGQANTEAFF. The CDR3 DNA reads as TGCGCCAGCAGCCCTTCTGGACAGGCTAACACTGAAGCTTTCTTT.

V gene TRBV5-4 combines with J gene TRBJ2-7, with TRBD1 identical over 7 bases. Germline CDR1 reads SGHNT; CDR2 reads YYREEE (reference sequence). The CDR3 has 14 residues. The V and J ends lost 5 bases and 0 bases, in that order; junction bases with no gene match: 5. The CDR3 DNA follows: TGTGCCAGCAGTTCCGGACAGGTCTCCTACGAGCAGTACTTC. Translated: CASSSGQVSYEQYF.

A single count supports this clone. V gene TRBV18 combines with J gene TRBJ1-2, with TRBD1 matching 7 bases. The ends lost 3 bases at V and 0 bases at J; junction bases unmatched: 4. The germline V gene encodes CDR1 KGHSH and CDR2 LQKENI. The CDR3 totals 15 residues. CDR3 coding DNA: TGTGCCAGCTCACCCGACAGGGTTACTAACTATGGCTACACCTTC. Its translation: CASSPDRVTNYGYTF.

This chain connects TRBV19 to TRBJ2-1, with TRBD2 as a possible D gene (5 bases). This CDR3 contains 14 residues. Trimming removed 5 bases from V and 3 bases from J, with 11 bases in between. The germline V gene has CDR1 LNHDA and CDR2 SQIVND (reference sequence). The CDR3 spells CASSLGILYNEQFF. The CDR3 DNA reads as TGTGCCAGTAGTCTCGGGATCCTCTACAATGAGCAGTTCTTC.

This clone was picked up one time. Other DNA sequences in the sample encode the same CDR3. The rearrangement links TRBV27 to TRBJ1-1; D unclear. V was shortened by 2 bases and J by 0 bases, with 7 bases between the two germline ends. The CDR3 length is 14 residues. CDR1 and CDR2 from the germline V gene are MNHEY and SMNVEV (reference sequence). The CDR3 DNA is TGTGCCAGCAGTTTAGAGGGCCTGAACACTGAAGCTTTCTTT. It yields the protein CASSLEGLNTEAFF.

The rearrangement joins TRBV3-1 (or the pseudogene TRBV3-2) to TRBJ1-5; 7 nucleotides agree with TRBD1. J gave up 9 bases and V 4 bases, and 9 bases lay outside the gene matches. The germline V gene encodes CDR1 LGHDT and CDR2 YNNKEL (reference sequence). The length of the CDR3 is 14 residues. The CDR3 spells CASSPTGLGGPQHF. The CDR3 DNA sequence: TGTGCCAGCAGCCCGACAGGGTTGGGGGGGCCCCAGCATTTT.

The chain links TRBV6-6 to TRBJ2-5, with 9 bases identical to TRBD2. Germline-derived CDR1 and CDR2 are MNHNY and SVGAGI (reference sequence). The CDR3 has 13 amino acids. V gave up 7 bases and J gave up 4 bases; unmatched junction bases: 4. This chain's CDR3 is CASNGSGRETQYF. Here the CDR3 DNA reads TGTGCCAGCAATGGTAGCGGGAGAGAGACCCAGTACTTC.

The CDR3 DNA sequence: TGTGCCAGCAGCCAGACAGGGGAGGGGAGTTATGGCTACACCTTC. Its translation is CASSQTGEGSYGYTF. The chain carries TRBV6-2 or TRBV6-3 and TRBJ1-2; 8 bases map to TRBD1. With V trimmed by 6 bases and J by 5 bases, 11 bases remained unmatched. CDR1 MNHEY and CDR2 SVGEGT come from the germline V gene. This CDR3 is built from 15 residues.

The CDR3 DNA sequence: TGTGCCAGCAGTTACATCACTAGCGGGGCTAGCACAGATACGCAGTATTTT. Protein: CASSYITSGASTDTQYF. The chain recombines TRBV6-2 or TRBV6-3 with TRBJ2-3, with 10 positions matching TRBD2. The germline V gene encodes CDR1 MNHEY and CDR2 SVGEGT. Trimming cost V 2 bases and J 0 bases; bases outside gene matches: 5. There are 17 residues in the CDR3.

The CDR3 here is CASSSRPGQGGRGYTF. CDR3 in DNA: TGTGCCAGCAGCTCCCGCCCGGGACAGGGGGGCCGTGGCTACACCTTC. The chain links TRBV7-2 to TRBJ1-2; 11 bases are a match to TRBD1. After removal of 4 bases from V and 7 bases from J, the junction contained 11 bases not matched to a gene. This CDR3 is 16 amino acids long. CDR1 is SGHTA and CDR2 is FQGNSA in the germline V gene.

This chain links TRBV18 with TRBJ1-1; 8 nucleotides line up with TRBD1. Per the germline V gene, CDR1 is KGHSH and CDR2 is LQKENI. This CDR3 is built from 15 residues. J lost 1 base, V lost 5 bases, and 6 bases had no gene match. Here the CDR3 reads CASSTRTGQNTEAFF. The DNA of the CDR3 is TGTGCCAGCTCAACACGGACAGGGCAGAACACTGAAGCTTTCTTT. Variable domain in full (rest from reference TRBV18 and TRBJ1-1): NAGVMQNPRHLVRRRGQEARLRCSPMKGHSHVYWYRQLPEEGLKFMVYLQKENIIDESGMPKERFSAEFPKEGPSILRIQQVVRGDSAAYFCASSTRTGQNTEAFFGQGTRLTVV.